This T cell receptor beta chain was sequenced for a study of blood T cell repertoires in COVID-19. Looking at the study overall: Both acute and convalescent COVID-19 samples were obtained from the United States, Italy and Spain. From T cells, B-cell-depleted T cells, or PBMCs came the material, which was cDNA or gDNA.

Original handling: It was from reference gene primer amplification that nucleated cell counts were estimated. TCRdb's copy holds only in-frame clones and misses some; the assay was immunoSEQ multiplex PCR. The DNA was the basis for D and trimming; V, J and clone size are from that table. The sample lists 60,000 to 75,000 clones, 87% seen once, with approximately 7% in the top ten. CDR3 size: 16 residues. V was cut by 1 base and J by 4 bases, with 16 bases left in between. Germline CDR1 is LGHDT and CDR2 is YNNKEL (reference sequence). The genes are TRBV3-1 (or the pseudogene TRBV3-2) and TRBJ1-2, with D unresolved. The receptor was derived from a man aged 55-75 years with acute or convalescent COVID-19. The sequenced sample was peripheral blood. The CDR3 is CASSQGSPRSLYGYTF. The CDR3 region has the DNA TGTGCCAGCAGCCAAGGTTCCCCGCGGAGCCTCTATGGCTACACCTTC.